This entry lists 27 T cell receptor beta chains sequenced from one sample in a study of cytomegalovirus exposure and HLA in healthy donors. Here immunoSEQ multiplex PCR was the method, and the copy in TCRdb shows in-frame clones only, minus some. The table lists over 200,000 clones, about nine tenths of them singletons. The sequencing sample was made of PBMCs. These receptors were taken from a woman aged 30 to 39 in good health and CMV-seronegative.

The rearrangement links TRBV7-2 to TRBJ1-5, with D uncertain. V was cut by 4 bases and J by 4 bases, with 5 bases left in between. From germline, CDR1 is SGHTA and CDR2 FQGNSA. The CDR3 consists of 12 residues. The CDR3 spells CASSSPNQPQHF. The DNA of the CDR3 is TGTGCCAGCAGCTCCCCAAATCAGCCCCAGCATTTT.

The J gene is TRBJ2-2, the V gene TRBV11-3; no firm D call. The CDR3 covers 16 residues. V gave up 3 bases and J gave up 0 bases, with 11 bases separating them. CDR1 and CDR2 (germline): SGHNT, YENEEA. CDR3 in DNA: TGTGCCAGCAGCTTCTTAGGGCGTTCGAACACCGGGGAGCTGTTTTTT. This translates into CASSFLGRSNTGELFF.

V and J are TRBV6-1 and TRBJ2-7; perhaps TRBD2 as D (6 bases). Germline CDR1 is MNHNS and CDR2 is SASEGT. Trimming shortened V by 2 bases and J by 2 bases, and 16 bases separated the two germline ends. This CDR3 is 16 amino acids long. CDR3 nucleotides: TGTGCCAGCAGTGAACCAAGCGGGCTAAGAACCTACGAGCAGTACTTC. It yields the protein CASSEPSGLRTYEQYF.

This chain uses TRBV9 with TRBJ2-5; D gene ambiguous. This CDR3 is 13 amino acids long. Germline CDR1 SGDLS, CDR2 YYNGEE. With 2 bases removed from V and 2 bases from J, the gap between germline ends came to 7 bases. CDR3 loop: CASSVAVQETQYF. The CDR3, as DNA: TGTGCCAGCAGCGTCGCGGTGCAAGAGACCCAGTACTTC.

The rearrangement joins TRBV27 to TRBJ2-1, with TRBD2 as a possible D gene (6 bases). V lost 2 bases to trimming and J lost 4 bases, with 21 bases between them. CDR1 and CDR2 (germline): MNHEY, SMNVEV (reference sequence). The CDR3 runs to 18 residues. CDR3: CASSLISGPSPVYNEQFF. The CDR3 nucleotides read TGTGCCAGCAGTTTAATTAGCGGTCCTTCTCCCGTATACAATGAGCAGTTCTTC.

The chain combines TRBV5-1 with TRBJ2-7; D perhaps matches TRBD1 (6 bases). This CDR3 has 13 residues. The V and J ends lost 2 bases and 6 bases respectively, with 12 bases between them. Germline V gene data show CDR1 as SGHRS and CDR2 as YFSETQ. The CDR3 nucleotides are TGCGCCAGCAGCTTCCTGGGGGCGAGCGAGCAGTACTTC. Amino acids: CASSFLGASEQYF.

This chain joins TRBV5-4 and TRBJ1-3; the D gene is possibly TRBD1 (5 bases). The length of the CDR3 is 15 residues. CDR1 is SGHNT and CDR2 is YYREEE in the germline V gene (reference sequence). Trimming left V 3 bases short and J 1 base short, with 11 bases between. Here the CDR3 reads CASSSDRLSGNTIYF. DNA for the CDR3: TGTGCCAGCAGCTCCGACAGACTTTCTGGAAACACCATATATTTT.

J is TRBJ2-7 and V is TRBV4-3; TRBD2 matches 10 bases. The CDR3 is 15 amino acids. Per the germline V gene, CDR1 is LGHNA and CDR2 is YSLEER. J lost 3 bases, V lost 1 base, and 3 bases had no gene match. The CDR3: CASSQGTSGIYEQYF. CDR3 nucleotides: TGCGCCAGCAGCCAAGGAACTAGCGGGATCTACGAGCAGTACTTC.

This CDR3 is CSVAQGGDQPQHF. The CDR3 bases are TGCAGCGTTGCACAGGGGGGAGACCAGCCCCAGCATTTT. This sequence joins TRBV29-1 and TRBJ1-5, with TRBD1 matching over 8 bases. Trimming removed 4 bases from V and 7 bases from J; junction bases left unmatched: 6. The V gene's germline CDR1 is SQVTM and CDR2 ANQGSEA. The length of the CDR3 is 13 residues.

V is TRBV11-2 and J is TRBJ2-5; 10 nucleotides align to TRBD2. Per germline, CDR1 SGHAT and CDR2 FQNNGV. The CDR3 totals 18 residues. The ends lost 0 bases at V and 1 base at J; junction bases unmatched: 8. The CDR3 loop is CASSLDPSGSRFQETQYF. The CDR3 coding sequence is TGTGCCAGCAGCTTAGACCCTAGCGGGAGTCGGTTCCAAGAGACCCAGTACTTC.

The rearrangement uses TRBV10-3 and TRBJ2-1; D unresolved. V lost 6 bases and J lost 0, with 6 bases in between. The germline V gene has CDR1 ENHRY and CDR2 SYGVKD. The CDR3 totals 13 residues. Here the CDR3 DNA reads TGTGCCATCAGGGAGAGCTCCTACAATGAGCAGTTCTTC. Encoded protein: CAIRESSYNEQFF.

The rearrangement joins TRBV4-3 to TRBJ2-1, with 8 bases aligning to TRBD1. V gave up 5 bases and J gave up 7 bases; unmatched junction bases: 4. In germline, CDR1 is LGHNA, CDR2 YSLEER. This CDR3 contains 13 residues. The CDR3 loop is CASSYRQGNEQFF. The CDR3 nucleotides are TGCGCCAGCAGCTACCGACAGGGGAATGAGCAGTTCTTC.

The chain combines TRBV19 with TRBJ2-2, with D perhaps being TRBD1 or TRBD2 (5 bases each). This CDR3 has 15 residues. The V gene lost 6 bases and the J gene lost 6 bases, with 17 bases spanning the gap. The germline gives CDR1 LNHDA, CDR2 SQIVND (reference sequence). The CDR3 sequence: CASRGPGPTAGELFF. The CDR3 DNA reads TGTGCCAGTAGGGGCCCGGGACCGACTGCCGGGGAGCTGTTTTTT.

The V call is TRBV6-4, the J call TRBJ2-1, with TRBD2 matching over 7 bases. The ends lost 0 bases at V and 4 bases at J; junction bases unmatched: 3. The germline gives CDR1 MRHNA, CDR2 SNTAGT. This CDR3 region has 15 residues. The CDR3 DNA is TGTGCCAGCAGTGACTCGGTCGGGGGGTACAATGAGCAGTTCTTC. It specifies CASSDSVGGYNEQFF.

The genes are TRBV13 and TRBJ2-7, with TRBD2 matching 7 bases. With V trimmed by 1 base and J by 5 bases, 11 bases remained unmatched. The CDR3 runs 16 residues. Germline CDR1 reads PRHDT; CDR2 reads FYEKMQ (reference sequence). The chain's CDR3 is CASSLVLGGSLDEQYF. CDR3 in DNA: TGTGCCAGCAGCTTAGTGTTGGGCGGGAGCCTCGACGAGCAGTACTTC.

This clone was counted a single time. The CDR3 DNA reads as TGTGCCAGCAGCTTAGCCAGCGGGAGCTACAATGAGCAGTTCTTC. This gives the protein CASSLASGSYNEQFF. V is TRBV11-2 and J is TRBJ2-1; 8 bases map to TRBD2. Germline trimming cut 1 base from V and 3 bases from J; bases unmatched to any gene: 2. Germline lookup yields CDR1 SGHAT and CDR2 FQNNGV. CDR3 size: 15 residues.

The CDR3 region has the DNA TGTGCCAGCAGTTTATTGGCGAGCGATACGCAGTATTTT. It encodes CASSLLASDTQYF. The chain uses TRBV28 and TRBJ2-3; no definite D call. Per germline, CDR1 MDHEN and CDR2 SYDVKM. The CDR3 runs 13 residues. Trimming took 1 base from V and 6 from J, leaving 8 bases between them. The variable domain in full, with the rest retrieved from reference TRBV28 and TRBJ2-3, is DVKVTQSSRYLVKRTGEKVFLECVQDMDHENMFWYRQDPGLGLRLIYFSYDVKMKEKGDIPEGYSVSREKKERFSLILESASTNQTSMYLCASSLLASDTQYFGPGTRLTVL.

CDR3 residues: CAISGTATPYEQYF. In DNA, the CDR3 is TGTGCCATCAGCGGGACAGCAACTCCCTACGAGCAGTACTTC. The V gene is TRBV10-3, the J gene TRBJ2-7; 7 nucleotides agree with TRBD1. The V and J ends lost 6 bases and 2 bases, in that order; junction bases with no gene match: 7. CDR3 length: 14 amino acids. Germline lookup yields CDR1 ENHRY and CDR2 SYGVKD.

V and J are TRBV28 and TRBJ2-7; 13 bases fit TRBD2. After removal of 4 bases from V and 1 base from J, the junction contained 13 bases not matched to a gene. Per germline, CDR1 MDHEN and CDR2 SYDVKM. This CDR3 has 19 amino acids. Here the CDR3 DNA reads TGTGCCAGCAGTTCCTCACTAGCGGGAGGGGTTAGGTCTTCCTACGAGCAGTACTTC. The encoded protein is CASSSSLAGGVRSSYEQYF.

The rearrangement links TRBV27 to TRBJ2-2; the D gene is possibly TRBD1 (7 bases). V gave up 7 bases and J gave up 0 bases, with 12 bases separating them. Germline V CDR1 and CDR2: MNHEY, SMNVEV (reference sequence). The CDR3 length is 15 residues. The CDR3 region has the DNA TGTGCCAGCACCGTCAGGGGGGCGAACACCGGGGAGCTGTTTTTT. The encoded protein is CASTVRGANTGELFF.

The table lists this clone with a count of one. The chain combines TRBV7-7 with TRBJ2-7; 9 nucleotides align to TRBD2. Germline trimming cut 5 bases from V and 2 bases from J; bases unmatched to any gene: 7. Germline CDR1 reads SSHAT; CDR2 reads FNYEAQ (reference sequence). There are 15 residues in the CDR3. CDR3 DNA sequence: TGTGCCAGCAGCCCGGGACTAGCTGGGGCCTACGAGCAGTACTTC. Its translation: CASSPGLAGAYEQYF.

This rearrangement joins TRBV6-5 to TRBJ2-7, with a tentative D call TRBD2 (5 bases). The CDR3 consists of 15 residues. Germline values: CDR1 MNHEY, CDR2 SVGAGI. V lost 7 bases, J lost 9 bases, and 25 bases lay in between. CDR3 residues: CASTDQQRGPLRQYF. DNA of the CDR3: TGTGCCAGCACAGACCAACAGAGAGGGCCGCTACGGCAGTACTTC.

V gene TRBV11-2 combines with J gene TRBJ2-7, with 8 bases identical to TRBD1. V dropped 3 bases and J dropped 0; count of bases not matched to a gene: 4. Germline CDR1 SGHAT, CDR2 FQNNGV. This CDR3 comprises 15 residues. The DNA for the CDR3 is TGTGCCAGCAGCTTTGGACAGGGCGGCTCCTACGAGCAGTACTTC. It specifies CASSFGQGGSYEQYF.

The chain uses TRBV9 and TRBJ2-1; 9 bases align to TRBD1. V trimming: 1 base; J trimming: 4 bases; junction bases outside the gene matches: 15. This CDR3 has 19 amino acids. CDR1 SGDLS and CDR2 YYNGEE come from the germline V gene. CDR3 DNA sequence: TGTGCCAGCAGCGTATCGAAAAAACAGGGGGCGCGAAGTTACAATGAGCAGTTCTTC. This translates into CASSVSKKQGARSYNEQFF. The entire variable domain, with the rest obtained from reference TRBV9 and TRBJ2-1, is as follows: DSGVTQTPKHLITATGQRVTLRCSPRSGDLSVYWYQQSLDQGLQFLIQYYNGEERAKGNILERFSAQQFPDLHSELNLSSLELGDSALYFCASSVSKKQGARSYNEQFFGPGTRLTVL.

This clone was detected only once. This sequence joins TRBV27 and TRBJ2-2, with D unclear. Trimming took 2 bases from V and 4 from J, leaving 8 bases between them. This CDR3 is 14 amino acids long. Germline values: CDR1 MNHEY, CDR2 SMNVEV (reference sequence). In DNA, the CDR3 is TGTGCCAGCAGTTTAGTTGGAAGCACCGGGGAGCTGTTTTTT. Translated, it gives CASSLVGSTGELFF.

The CDR3 region has the DNA TGTGCCAGCAGGCTAAGGGGGGGGACAGATACGCAGTATTTT. It codes for CASRLRGGTDTQYF. The chain carries TRBV28 and TRBJ2-3; D is perhaps TRBD2 (7 bases). This CDR3 has 14 residues. Germline CDR1 reads MDHEN; CDR2 reads SYDVKM. V lost 6 bases to trimming and J lost 3 bases, with 13 bases between them.

The chain couples TRBV6-1 to TRBJ2-3, with 8 bases identical to TRBD2. This CDR3 has 17 residues. Unmatched junction bases numbered 11, after V lost 4 bases and J lost 2 bases. Germline assignment: CDR1 MNHNS and CDR2 SASEGT. CDR3 sequence reads: CASSATSGRVLTDTQYF. Here the CDR3 DNA reads TGTGCCAGCAGTGCCACTAGCGGAAGAGTTCTCACAGATACGCAGTATTTT.